A selection of T cell receptor beta chains follows, all from one sample in a study of blood T cell repertoires in COVID-19. Only in-frame clones appear in the TCRdb table, and some are missing; sequencing was by immunoSEQ multiplex PCR. The table shows about 14,000 clones, with around 88% occurring only once. Input material: peripheral blood. The receptors derive from a human donor with active COVID-19. The donor label of this sample is uncertain. Both conserved end residues are part of each CDR3. D genes are given only for firm matches. The size of a clone is reported for some rows only, either as once, few or many, or as a class for expanded clones.

size: -
length: 14
J: TRBJ2-7
D: TRBD1
V: TRBV9
DNA: TGTGCCAGCACCCCGGGACAGGGGGTCCACGAGCAGTACTTC
CDR3: CASTPGQGVHEQYF

size: -
length: 14
J: TRBJ1-2
D: -
V: TRBV7-9
DNA: TGTGCCAGCAGCTTAGAAGGGGATTACTATGGCTACACCTTC
CDR3: CASSLEGDYYGYTF

size: -
length: 13
J: TRBJ1-1
D: -
V: TRBV11-3
DNA: TGTGCCAGCAGCTTAGGTCCGGGGACTGAAGCTTTCTTT
CDR3: CASSLGPGTEAFF

size: -
length: 17
J: TRBJ1-1
D: -
V: TRBV7-6
DNA: TGTGCCAGCAGCTTAAATGTGGGGGGACTTATGAACACTGAAGCTTTCTTT
CDR3: CASSLNVGGLMNTEAFF

size: -
length: 15
J: TRBJ2-5
D: TRBD1
V: TRBV3-1/TRBV3-2
DNA: TGTGCCAGCAGCCAGAAGGGACAGGGAGGCGAGACCCAGTACTTC
CDR3: CASSQKGQGGETQYF

size: -
length: 17
J: TRBJ2-1
D: TRBD2
V: TRBV28
DNA: TGTGCCAGCAGTTTATCGTCGGGACTAGCGAATGGCAATGAGCAGTTCTTC
CDR3: CASSLSSGLANGNEQFF

size: -
length: 14
J: TRBJ2-5
D: TRBD1
V: TRBV2
DNA: TGTGCCAGCAGTCGGGACAGAAGAAAAGAGACCCAGTACTTC
CDR3: CASSRDRRKETQYF

size: -
length: 16
J: TRBJ2-1
D: -
V: TRBV4-1
DNA: TGCGCCAGCAGCCAAGATAGGGCGGGGTGGGGTAATGAGCAGTTCTTC
CDR3: CASSQDRAGWGNEQFF

size: -
length: 17
J: TRBJ2-5
D: TRBD2
V: TRBV2
DNA: TGTGCCAGCAGCCCCGGGACTAGCGGGGGTGGTTTGGAGACCCAGTACTTC
CDR3: CASSPGTSGGGLETQYF

size: -
length: 16
J: TRBJ1-4
D: -
V: TRBV5-5
DNA: TGTGCCAGCAGCTTGGGGCAGACTGCAACTAATGAAAAACTGTTTTTT
CDR3: CASSLGQTATNEKLFF

size: -
length: 15
J: TRBJ1-2
D: -
V: TRBV5-4
DNA: TGTGCCAGCACCCGGGCCGAAACAGGCATCTATGGCTACACCTTC
CDR3: CASTRAETGIYGYTF

size: -
length: 15
J: TRBJ1-5
D: -
V: TRBV12-5
DNA: TGTGCTAGTGGTCCAGGGGCGACTAGCAATCAGCCCCAGCATTTT
CDR3: CASGPGATSNQPQHF

size: once
length: 15
J: TRBJ2-2
D: -
V: TRBV7-2
DNA: -
CDR3: CASSFGPGGIGELFF

size: -
length: 14
J: TRBJ2-7
D: -
V: TRBV28
DNA: TGTGCCAGCAAAGCCGGACTATTGGGGGACGAGCAGTACTTC
CDR3: CASKAGLLGDEQYF

size: -
length: 15
J: TRBJ1-1
D: -
V: TRBV5-1
DNA: TGCGCCAGCAGCAAACAGACAGAAATGAACACTGAAGCTTTCTTT
CDR3: CASSKQTEMNTEAFF

size: -
length: 13
J: TRBJ2-3
D: -
V: TRBV24-1
DNA: TGTGCCACCAGTGATTTGCACTCAGATACGCAGTATTTT
CDR3: CATSDLHSDTQYF

size: -
length: 19
J: TRBJ2-3
D: -
V: TRBV3-1/TRBV3-2
DNA: TGTGCCAGCAGCCAAGATATTTATAGCTACCGAGCTGGCACAGATACGCAGTATTTT
CDR3: CASSQDIYSYRAGTDTQYF

size: few
length: 14
J: TRBJ2-7
D: -
V: TRBV7-2
DNA: TGTGCCAGCAGCTTCGCCGGTGGAGGCTACGAGCAGTACTTC
CDR3: CASSFAGGGYEQYF

size: -
length: 12
J: TRBJ1-1
D: -
V: TRBV29-1
DNA: TGCAGCGTACAGGATCCGAACACTGAAGCTTTCTTT
CDR3: CSVQDPNTEAFF

size: -
length: 13
J: TRBJ1-1
D: -
V: TRBV7-9
DNA: TGTGCCAGCAGCCCACACACGGAGGCTGAAGCTTTCTTT
CDR3: CASSPHTEAEAFF

size: -
length: 14
J: TRBJ2-7
D: TRBD2
V: TRBV20-1
DNA: TGCAGTGCTAGTTTCCTAGCGGGGACCTACGAGCAGTACTTC
CDR3: CSASFLAGTYEQYF

size: -
length: 16
J: TRBJ2-5
D: TRBD1
V: TRBV27
DNA: TGTGCCAGCAGTTTATGGGGACAGGGTACGCAAGAGACCCAGTACTTC
CDR3: CASSLWGQGTQETQYF

size: -
length: 19
J: TRBJ1-6
D: -
V: TRBV6-6
DNA: TGTGCCAGCAGTCCCGCATGGCGGGGGGGCGCCAGAACGAATTCACCCCTCCACTTT
CDR3: CASSPAWRGGARTNSPLHF